This T cell receptor delta chain was sequenced during a study of Vδ1+ human thymocytes (dated by TCRdb to 2016 to 2019). Broadly, across the study: As a data resource, the study described the mRNA-level TRG and TRD CDR3 repertoires of highly purified Vdelta1+ thymocytes obtained from young children. The multiplex-based CDR3 amplicon strategy had previously been validated against 5'RACE-based CDR3 amplicon generation methods. Summary of the overall study and its limitations: Numerous TRG clonotypes were shared among donors (up to about 6.9x10^3), while TRD repertoires were essentially private (a maximum of about 100 shared). Donors did not cluster by age or sex, so the analyses were not stratified by age or sex. Because unexpected Vdelta2 sequences could lead to misinterpretation of bulk repertoire data, the authors recommended using highly purified populations and single-cell validation. Thymic TRG and TRD repertoires appeared highly polyclonal with Gaussian CDR3 length distributions, unlike oligoclonal peripheral blood repertoires. Despite high sort purity, about a fifth of thymic TRD sequences were Vdelta2 (and few Vdelta3), unlike peripheral blood Vdelta1+ controls.

This clone was seen a few times. This receptor's antigen is unknown. It has no much larger one-base neighbor in the sample; base qualities were not kept. V lost 2 bases and J lost 4 bases, and the count of bases not matched to a germline gene is 25. The CDR3, from cysteine to phenylalanine, totals 23 residues. Solely the CDR3 DNA is kept, with 69 bases framed from the first base. CDR1 and CDR2 (TSWWSYY, QGS) derive from the germline V gene. RNA extraction was performed with the RNeasy mini kit, and reverse transcription was done with Superscript III. Multiplex PCR was used to generate CDR3 amplicons, with pooled V-gene forward primers and a constant-region reverse primer carrying Illumina adaptor overhangs. After gel purification, amplicons were indexed with Nextera index primers over approximately 8 extra PCR cycles and were then purified with AMPure XP beads. The libraries were sequenced on an Illumina MiSeq using paired-end 250 bp reads, dual indexing and an approximately 18% PhiX spike-in. Per the authors' processing: FastQC was used to quality check the reads, while ea-utils fastq-join merged the TRG read pairs. IMGT/HighV-QUEST was used to annotate sequences, retaining only productive sequences with an unambiguous V-gene assignment, and each clonotype was defined by an identical CDR3 sequence. VDJtools 1.1.1, tcR 2.2.3, Treemap and vegan Shannon diversity in R 3.4.4 were used for downstream analysis. TCRdb called clones afresh from the public reads with CATT; identical DNA rows were later merged. TCRdb assigned the V and J calls; the authors' analysis was not used. This sample gives about 75,000 delta-chain clones in total; about 35% of them show up just once. The biggest ten clones account for 0.2% to 0.3% of the sample.

Thymic samples were depleted of alphabeta T cells, then CD3+ TCRVdelta1+ TCRVdelta2- thymocytes were FACS-sorted. A purity of roughly 96% to 99.6% was achieved for sorted Vdelta1+ thymocytes. The thymic specimens were obtained from about eight paediatric patients who were undergoing corrective cardiac surgery and ranged in age from about 5 days to 15 months. After the thymic tissue was dispersed, mononuclear cells were isolated using a Histopaque-1077 density gradient. For staining, the antibodies used were anti-TCRVdelta1 clone TS8.2, anti-TCRVdelta2 clone B6, anti-CD3 clone HIT3a and anti-TCRalphabeta clone IP26.

The V and J genes are TRDV1 and TRDJ1, and 13 bases in between align with TRDD3. The clonotype originates from a boy in the first two years of life who had congenital heart surgery. The specimen sequenced was Vdelta1+ gamma-delta thymocytes from the thymus. Reading the label with the study, this specimen's cell subset or site is: FACS-sorted CD3+ TCRalphabeta- TCRVdelta1+ TCRVdelta2- thymocytes. DNA sequence: TGTGCTCTTGGGGAATTCCTGTCCTTCCTACAACGTACTGGGGGATACGGCCACGATAAACTCATCTTT. Its product reads: CALGEFLSFLQRTGGYGHDKLIF.